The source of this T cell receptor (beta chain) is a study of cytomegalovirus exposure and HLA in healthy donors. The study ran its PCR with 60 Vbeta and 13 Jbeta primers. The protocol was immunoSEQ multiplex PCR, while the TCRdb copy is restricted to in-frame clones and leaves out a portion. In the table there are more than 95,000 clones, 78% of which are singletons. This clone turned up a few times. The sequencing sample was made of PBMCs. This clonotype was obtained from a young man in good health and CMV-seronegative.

CDR3 loop: CASSATSGRTSEQYF. For the CDR3, the DNA is TGTGCCAGCAGCGCGACTAGCGGGAGAACGAGCGAGCAGTACTTC. The rearrangement uses TRBV9 and TRBJ2-7; 12 positions match TRBD2. V lost 3 bases to trimming and J lost 6 bases; unmatched junction nucleotides: 7. Germline V CDR1 and CDR2: SGDLS, YYNGEE. There are 15 residues in the CDR3. Full variable domain (rest looked up from reference TRBV9 and TRBJ2-7): DSGVTQTPKHLITATGQRVTLRCSPRSGDLSVYWYQQSLDQGLQFLIQYYNGEERAKGNILERFSAQQFPDLHSELNLSSLELGDSALYFCASSATSGRTSEQYFGPGTRLTVT.